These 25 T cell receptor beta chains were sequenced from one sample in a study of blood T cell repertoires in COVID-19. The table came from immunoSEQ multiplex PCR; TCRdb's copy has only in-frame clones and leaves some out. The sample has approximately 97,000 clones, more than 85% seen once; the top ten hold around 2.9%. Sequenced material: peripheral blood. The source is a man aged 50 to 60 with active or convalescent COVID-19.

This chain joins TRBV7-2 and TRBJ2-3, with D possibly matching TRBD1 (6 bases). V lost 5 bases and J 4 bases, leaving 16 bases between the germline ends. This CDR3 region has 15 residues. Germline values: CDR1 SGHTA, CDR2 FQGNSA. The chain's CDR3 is CASSPQGVGADTQYF. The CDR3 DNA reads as TGTGCCAGCAGCCCACAGGGAGTGGGGGCAGATACGCAGTATTTT.

CDR3 nucleotides: TGTGCCAGCAGCCGGGACACCCAAGAGACCCAGTACTTC. Amino acid sequence: CASSRDTQETQYF. This chain connects TRBV6-5 to TRBJ2-5; perhaps TRBD1 as D (6 bases). Germline CDR1 MNHEY, CDR2 SVGAGI. CDR3 length: 13 amino acids. V lost 6 bases to trimming and J lost 1 base, with 9 bases between them.

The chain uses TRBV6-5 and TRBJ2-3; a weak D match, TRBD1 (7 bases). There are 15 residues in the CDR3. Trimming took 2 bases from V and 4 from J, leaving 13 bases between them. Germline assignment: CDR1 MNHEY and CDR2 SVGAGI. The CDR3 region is CASSYAARGADTQYF. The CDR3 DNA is TGTGCCAGCAGTTACGCGGCCAGGGGGGCAGATACGCAGTATTTT.

This CDR3 reads CASTGMGEQYF. The CDR3 bases are TGTGCCAGTACAGGCATGGGCGAGCAGTACTTC. This chain connects TRBV5-4 to TRBJ2-7; tentatively, D is TRBD1 (5 bases). Per the germline V gene, CDR1 is SGHNT and CDR2 is YYREEE (reference sequence). V gave up 8 bases and J gave up 6 bases, with 12 bases separating them. The CDR3 consists of 11 residues.

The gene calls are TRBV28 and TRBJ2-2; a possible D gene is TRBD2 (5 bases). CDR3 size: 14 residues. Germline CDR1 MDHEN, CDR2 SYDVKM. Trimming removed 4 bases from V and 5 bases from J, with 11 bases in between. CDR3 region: CASSSGDWTGELFF. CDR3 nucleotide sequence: TGTGCCAGCAGTTCCGGGGATTGGACCGGGGAGCTGTTTTTT.

The CDR3 DNA sequence: TGTGCCAGCAGCCAAGCCGCGGGGGCGCTGGATACGCAGTATTTT. Translating gives CASSQAAGALDTQYF. V is TRBV3-1 (or the pseudogene TRBV3-2) and J is TRBJ2-3; possibly TRBD2 for D (7 bases). The CDR3 covers 15 residues. The germline V gene has CDR1 LGHDT and CDR2 YNNKEL (reference sequence). Trimming removed 1 base from V and 6 bases from J, with 14 bases in between.

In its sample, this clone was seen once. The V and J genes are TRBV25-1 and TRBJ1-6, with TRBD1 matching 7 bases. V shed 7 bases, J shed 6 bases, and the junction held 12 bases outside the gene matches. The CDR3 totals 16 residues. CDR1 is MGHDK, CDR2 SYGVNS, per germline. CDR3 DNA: TGTGCCAGCATCCACCTGACAGGGCTGCGTAATTCACCCCTCCACTTT. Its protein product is CASIHLTGLRNSPLHF. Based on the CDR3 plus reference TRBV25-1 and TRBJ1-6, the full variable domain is EADIYQTPRYLVIGTGKKITLECSQTMGHDKMYWYQQDPGMELHLIHYSYGVNSTEKGDLSSESTVSRIRTEHFPLTLESARPSHTSQYLCASIHLTGLRNSPLHFGNGTRLTVT.

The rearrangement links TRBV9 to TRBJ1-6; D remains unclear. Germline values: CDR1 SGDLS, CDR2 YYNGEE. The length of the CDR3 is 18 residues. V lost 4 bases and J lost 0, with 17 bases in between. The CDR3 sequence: CASSPGWQPSSYNSPLHF. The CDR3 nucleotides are TGTGCCAGCAGCCCGGGGTGGCAGCCTAGCTCCTATAATTCACCCCTCCACTTT.

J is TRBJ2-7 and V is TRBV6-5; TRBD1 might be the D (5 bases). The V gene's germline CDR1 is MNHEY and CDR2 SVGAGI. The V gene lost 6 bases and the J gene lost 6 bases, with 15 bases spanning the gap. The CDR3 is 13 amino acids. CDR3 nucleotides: TGTGCCAGCAGGGCCACAGGATACGGCGAGCAGTACGTC. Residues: CASRATGYGEQYV.

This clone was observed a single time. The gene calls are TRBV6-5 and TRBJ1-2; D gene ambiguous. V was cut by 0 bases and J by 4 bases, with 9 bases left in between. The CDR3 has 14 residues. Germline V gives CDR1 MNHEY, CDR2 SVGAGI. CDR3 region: CASSYSSAGYGYTF. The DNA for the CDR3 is TGTGCCAGCAGTTACTCGTCAGCGGGCTATGGCTACACCTTC.

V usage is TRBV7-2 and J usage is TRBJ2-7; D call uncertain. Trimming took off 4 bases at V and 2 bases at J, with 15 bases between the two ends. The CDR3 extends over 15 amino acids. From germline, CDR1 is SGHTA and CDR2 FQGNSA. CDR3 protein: CASSSLYLPPYEQYF. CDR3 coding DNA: TGTGCCAGCAGCTCGTTGTATCTACCCCCCTACGAGCAGTACTTC.

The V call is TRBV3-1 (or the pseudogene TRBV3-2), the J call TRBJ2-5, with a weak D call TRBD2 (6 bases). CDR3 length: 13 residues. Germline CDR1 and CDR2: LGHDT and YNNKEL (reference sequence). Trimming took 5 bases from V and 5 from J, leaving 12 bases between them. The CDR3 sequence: CASSSGVGETQYF. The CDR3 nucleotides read TGTGCCAGCAGCTCGGGGGTTGGGGAGACCCAGTACTTC.

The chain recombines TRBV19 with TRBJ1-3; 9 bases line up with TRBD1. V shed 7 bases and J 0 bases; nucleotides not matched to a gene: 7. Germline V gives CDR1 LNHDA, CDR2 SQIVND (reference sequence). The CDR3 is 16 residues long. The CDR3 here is CASTLTGGSSGNTIYF. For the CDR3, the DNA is TGTGCCAGTACCCTAACAGGGGGCTCCTCTGGAAACACCATATATTTT.

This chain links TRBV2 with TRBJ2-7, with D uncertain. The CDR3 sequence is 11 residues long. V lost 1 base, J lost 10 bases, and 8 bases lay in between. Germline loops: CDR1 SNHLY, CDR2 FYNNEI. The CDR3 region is CASSEVRFQYF. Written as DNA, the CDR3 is TGTGCCAGCAGTGAAGTTCGGTTTCAGTACTTC.

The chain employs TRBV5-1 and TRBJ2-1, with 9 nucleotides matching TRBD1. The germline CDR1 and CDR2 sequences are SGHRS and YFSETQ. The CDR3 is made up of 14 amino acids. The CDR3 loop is CVPRSTGQGLEQFF. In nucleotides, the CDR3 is TGCGTCCCCCGATCCACGGGACAGGGACTTGAGCAGTTCTTC.

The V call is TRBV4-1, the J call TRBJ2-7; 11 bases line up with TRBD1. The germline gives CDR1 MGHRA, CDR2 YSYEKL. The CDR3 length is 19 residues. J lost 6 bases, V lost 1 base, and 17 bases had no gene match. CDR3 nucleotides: TGCGCCAGCAGCCAAGGTGGGACAGGGGGTAGCCCCAACTTTGGCGAGCAGTACGTC. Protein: CASSQGGTGGSPNFGEQYV.

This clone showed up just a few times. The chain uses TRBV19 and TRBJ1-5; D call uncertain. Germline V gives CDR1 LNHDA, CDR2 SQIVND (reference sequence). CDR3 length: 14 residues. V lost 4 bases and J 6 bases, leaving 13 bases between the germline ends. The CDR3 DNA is TGTGCCAGTAGTAGGGCAGGCGCAGTTCAGCCCCAGCATTTT. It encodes CASSRAGAVQPQHF. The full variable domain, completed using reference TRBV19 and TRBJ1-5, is DGGITQSPKYLFRKEGQNVTLSCEQNLNHDAMYWYRQDPGQGLRLIYYSQIVNDFQKGDIAEGYSVSREKKESFPLTVTSAQKNPTAFYLCASSRAGAVQPQHFGDGTRLSIL.

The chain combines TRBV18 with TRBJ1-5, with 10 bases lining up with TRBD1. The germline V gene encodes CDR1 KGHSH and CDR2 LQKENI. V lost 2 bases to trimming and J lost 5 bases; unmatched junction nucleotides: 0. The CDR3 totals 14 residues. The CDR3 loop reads CASSPGQGDQPQHF. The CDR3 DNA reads TGTGCCAGCTCACCAGGACAGGGGGATCAGCCCCAGCATTTT.

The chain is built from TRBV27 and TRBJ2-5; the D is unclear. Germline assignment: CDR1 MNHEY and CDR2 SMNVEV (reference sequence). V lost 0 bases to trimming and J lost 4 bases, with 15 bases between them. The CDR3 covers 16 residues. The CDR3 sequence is CASSLSWSLTGETQYF. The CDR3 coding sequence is TGTGCCAGCAGTTTATCGTGGTCCCTAACGGGAGAGACCCAGTACTTC.

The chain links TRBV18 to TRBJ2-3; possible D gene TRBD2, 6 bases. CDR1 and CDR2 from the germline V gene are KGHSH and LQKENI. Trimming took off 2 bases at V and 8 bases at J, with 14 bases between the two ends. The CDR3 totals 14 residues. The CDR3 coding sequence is TGTGCCAGCTCACCAATGGGAGGAGGGAGTACGCAGTATTTT. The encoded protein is CASSPMGGGSTQYF.

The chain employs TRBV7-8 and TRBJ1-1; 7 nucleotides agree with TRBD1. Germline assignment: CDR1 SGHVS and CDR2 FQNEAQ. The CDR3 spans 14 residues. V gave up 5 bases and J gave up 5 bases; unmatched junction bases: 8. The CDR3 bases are TGTGCCAGCAGCCACCGACAGGGCTTGACTGAAGCTTTCTTT. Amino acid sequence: CASSHRQGLTEAFF.

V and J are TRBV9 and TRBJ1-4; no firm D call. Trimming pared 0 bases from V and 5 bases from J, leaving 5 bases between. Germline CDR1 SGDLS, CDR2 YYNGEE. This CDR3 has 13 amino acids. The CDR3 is CASSVDLNEKLFF. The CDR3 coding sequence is TGTGCCAGCAGCGTAGACCTAAATGAAAAACTGTTTTTT.

CDR3 region: CASSYGDRESYEQYF. The CDR3 DNA is TGTGCCAGCAGTTACGGGGACAGGGAGTCCTACGAGCAGTACTTC. The V and J genes are TRBV6-5 and TRBJ2-7; 9 nucleotides match TRBD1. This CDR3 is 15 amino acids long. V lost 2 bases to trimming and J lost 1 base; unmatched junction nucleotides: 3. From germline, CDR1 is MNHEY and CDR2 SVGAGI.

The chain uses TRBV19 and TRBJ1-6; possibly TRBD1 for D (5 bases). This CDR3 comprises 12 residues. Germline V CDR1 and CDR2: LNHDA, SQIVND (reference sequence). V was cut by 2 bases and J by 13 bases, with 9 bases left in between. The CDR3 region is CASSIQGLPLHF. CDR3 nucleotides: TGTGCCAGTAGTATACAGGGTCTCCCCCTCCACTTT.

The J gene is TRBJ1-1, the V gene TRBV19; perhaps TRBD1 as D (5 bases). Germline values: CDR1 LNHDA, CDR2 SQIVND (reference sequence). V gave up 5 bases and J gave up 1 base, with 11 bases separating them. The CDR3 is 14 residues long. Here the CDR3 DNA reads TGTGCCAGTAGTGACTGGCAGGGGAACACTGAAGCTTTCTTT. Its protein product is CASSDWQGNTEAFF.